Each of the 20 T cell receptor beta chains below was sequenced from the same sample in a study of cytomegalovirus exposure and HLA in healthy donors (dated 2017 in TCRdb). The library was produced with the immunoSEQ multiplex PCR assay. A mixture of 60 forward primers for TCR Vbeta segments and 13 reverse primers for TCR Jbeta segments was used in the multiplex PCR. As stored in TCRdb, this immuneACCESS dataset retains in-frame rearrangements with V and J assigned. A fraction of the clones does not appear; measured against another copy, unresolved V genes explain less than half of the discrepancy, and the remainder lacks a known reason. In this sample the table shows more than 90,000 clones, 78% of which occur a single time. The top ten clones comprise just over 0.75% of the sample. Sequencing input: PBMCs. The source is a woman in her sixties in good health and CMV-seronegative.

This chain links TRBV6-5 with TRBJ1-1; D is possibly TRBD1 (6 bases). This CDR3 contains 15 residues. V was cut by 6 bases and J by 3 bases, with 17 bases left in between. Germline CDR1 MNHEY, CDR2 SVGAGI. CDR3 amino acids: CASSRPNREYTEAFF. Written as DNA, the CDR3 is TGTGCCAGCAGCAGACCAAACAGGGAGTACACTGAAGCTTTCTTT.

V usage is TRBV6-1 and J usage is TRBJ1-5; 8 bases map to TRBD1. Germline CDR1 and CDR2: MNHNS and SASEGT. Trimming at V came to 6 bases and at J to 10 bases, leaving 14 bases not matched to a gene. The CDR3 extends over 15 amino acids. This CDR3 is CASSADRADMYPQHF. CDR3 bases: TGTGCCAGCAGCGCGGACAGGGCCGATATGTACCCCCAGCATTTT.

V gene TRBV7-6 combines with J gene TRBJ2-3; D call uncertain. Germline values: CDR1 SGHVS, CDR2 FNYEAQ. V dropped 1 base and J dropped 6 bases, with 8 bases sitting between them. There are 13 residues in the CDR3. CDR3 protein: CASSLVVRDTQYF. The CDR3 bases are TGTGCCAGCAGCTTAGTTGTGCGGGATACGCAGTATTTT.

J is TRBJ2-7 and V is TRBV2; 10 bases line up with TRBD2. Trimming cost V 5 bases and J 1 base; bases outside gene matches: 2. The CDR3 contains 14 residues. The germline V gene encodes CDR1 SNHLY and CDR2 FYNNEI. The CDR3 spells CASSRLAGSYEQYF. The CDR3 nucleotides are TGTGCCAGCAGTAGACTAGCGGGTTCCTACGAGCAGTACTTC.

The chain links TRBV5-4 to TRBJ2-7, with a possible D match to TRBD2 (6 bases). V lost 4 bases and J lost 5, with 19 bases in between. This CDR3 has 15 residues. Germline CDR1 SGHNT, CDR2 YYREEE (reference sequence). The CDR3 DNA sequence: TGTGCCAGCAGCCTACTAGCTCGACCGGGCCACGAGCAGTACTTC. This sequence encodes CASSLLARPGHEQYF.

The V call is TRBV10-3, the J call TRBJ2-1, with 7 bases identical to TRBD1. The germline V gene encodes CDR1 ENHRY and CDR2 SYGVKD. The CDR3 length is 16 residues. V gave up 0 bases and J gave up 3 bases; unmatched junction bases: 5. The CDR3 loop is CAISESTGSGYNEQFF. CDR3 nucleotide sequence: TGTGCCATCAGTGAGTCGACAGGGTCTGGCTACAATGAGCAGTTCTTC.

The rearrangement uses TRBV4-3 and TRBJ1-4; TRBD1 aligns across 7 bases. The junction had 10 bases not matched to a gene; V was cut back by 5 bases and J by 7 bases. This CDR3 is built from 15 residues. Per the germline V gene, CDR1 is LGHNA and CDR2 is YSLEER. As DNA, the CDR3 is TGCGCCAGCAGCTCCCACACGACAGGGAGTGAAAAACTGTTTTTT. This encodes CASSSHTTGSEKLFF.

The V call is TRBV6-6, the J call TRBJ1-4; D remains unclear. This CDR3 comprises 13 residues. Looked up from germline, CDR1 is MNHNY and CDR2 is SVGAGI (reference sequence). Trimming took 8 bases from V and 8 from J, leaving 15 bases between them. CDR3 amino acids: CASVRRRGEKLFF. CDR3 DNA sequence: TGTGCCAGCGTCAGGAGGCGAGGGGAAAAACTGTTTTTT.

The count of this clone is one. V usage is TRBV4-3 and J usage is TRBJ1-5; TRBD1 is a possible D gene (6 bases). Germline values: CDR1 LGHNA, CDR2 YSLEER. The CDR3 sequence is 15 residues long. V lost 4 bases to trimming and J lost 7 bases, with 17 bases between them. The DNA of the CDR3 is TGCGCCAGCAGCCGGGCATGGGGGGGCTGGCAGCCCCAGCATTTT. As protein: CASSRAWGGWQPQHF.

The chain combines TRBV9 with TRBJ2-7; 7 nucleotides match TRBD1. This CDR3 has 15 amino acids. Losses at the gene ends were 4 bases for V and 4 bases for J; bases not matched to a gene: 11. Looked up from germline, CDR1 is SGDLS and CDR2 is YYNGEE. The CDR3: CASSPTGEGRYEQYF. For the CDR3, the DNA is TGTGCCAGCAGCCCCACAGGGGAAGGACGGTACGAGCAGTACTTC.

The chain recombines TRBV9 with TRBJ2-1; the match to TRBD1 covers 12 bases. Germline values: CDR1 SGDLS, CDR2 YYNGEE. The ends lost 3 bases at V and 3 bases at J; junction bases unmatched: 10. This CDR3 has 18 amino acids. The CDR3 spells CASSAGTGGLGLYNEQFF. As DNA, the CDR3 is TGTGCCAGCAGCGCCGGGACAGGGGGCTTAGGGCTCTACAATGAGCAGTTCTTC.

V is TRBV19 and J is TRBJ1-1, with D maybe TRBD1 (6 bases). V lost 6 bases and J 6 bases, leaving 20 bases between the germline ends. The CDR3 has 15 amino acids. Germline lookup yields CDR1 LNHDA and CDR2 SQIVND (reference sequence). The CDR3 bases are TGTGCCAGTAGACAAGGGGACACACCGGTCCCTGAAGCTTTCTTT. Protein: CASRQGDTPVPEAFF.

The V call is TRBV7-9, the J call TRBJ2-1; no definite D call. This CDR3 has 12 amino acids. The V end was cut by 1 base, the J end by 8 bases, with 6 bases between. Germline V lookup: CDR1 SEHNR, CDR2 FQNEAQ (reference sequence). The CDR3 bases are TGTGCCAGCAGCTTAGAAATCGATGAGCAGTTCTTC. Its protein is CASSLEIDEQFF.

This rearrangement joins TRBV11-2 to TRBJ2-1; 9 bases agree with TRBD2. The CDR3 consists of 16 residues. The V and J ends lost 4 bases and 2 bases, in that order; junction bases with no gene match: 6. CDR1 and CDR2 (germline): SGHAT, FQNNGV. CDR3 sequence (DNA): TGTGCCAGCAGCTACCGTCGCGGGGGGGCCTACAATGAGCAGTTCTTC. It encodes CASSYRRGGAYNEQFF.

The V and J genes are TRBV2 and TRBJ2-1; 7 positions match TRBD2. Looked up from germline, CDR1 is SNHLY and CDR2 is FYNNEI. The CDR3 is 15 residues long. Unmatched junction bases numbered 13, after V lost 11 bases and J lost 3 bases. The DNA for the CDR3 is TGTGCCGGTGAAGGGGCTAGCGGCAGCTACAATGAGCAGTTCTTC. It yields the protein CAGEGASGSYNEQFF.

The CDR3 is CASSQDRVSLETQYF. DNA for the CDR3: TGTGCCAGCAGCCAGGACAGGGTCAGTTTGGAGACCCAGTACTTC. V and J are TRBV5-4 and TRBJ2-5, with 8 bases identical to TRBD1. CDR3 length: 15 residues. V lost 4 bases to trimming and J lost 5 bases; unmatched junction nucleotides: 10. In germline, CDR1 is SGHNT, CDR2 YYREEE (reference sequence).

The chain employs TRBV6-5 and TRBJ1-1, with a tentative D call TRBD1 (5 bases). Looked up from germline, CDR1 is MNHEY and CDR2 is SVGAGI. Trimming cost V 6 bases and J 5 bases, with 19 bases left between them. The CDR3 length is 15 residues. The CDR3 spells CASRPPQGWYTEAFF. In DNA, the CDR3 is TGTGCCAGCAGACCGCCCCAGGGCTGGTATACTGAAGCTTTCTTT.

The chain employs TRBV2 and TRBJ1-1; 7 bases fit TRBD1. The V gene's germline CDR1 is SNHLY and CDR2 FYNNEI. Unmatched junction bases numbered 6, after V lost 6 bases and J lost 2 bases. The CDR3 length is 14 residues. This CDR3 is CASRPGQRNTEAFF. The CDR3 coding sequence is TGTGCCAGCAGGCCGGGACAGCGAAACACTGAAGCTTTCTTT.

In this sample, this clone turned up a few times. This chain connects TRBV30 to TRBJ1-1, with TRBD1 as a possible D gene (6 bases). Deletions cut 5 bases from V and 3 bases from J, with 25 bases between. The germline gives CDR1 GTSNPN, CDR2 SVGIG (reference sequence). CDR3 length: 17 residues. The CDR3 protein is CAWEEGGGPNSDTEAFF. The DNA for the CDR3 is TGTGCCTGGGAGGAGGGGGGGGGACCGAATTCGGACACTGAAGCTTTCTTT.

The genes are TRBV4-3 and TRBJ2-5; weak D call: TRBD2 (6 bases). V was clipped by 1 base and J by 2 bases, with 11 bases between them. From germline, CDR1 is LGHNA and CDR2 YSLEER. The CDR3 runs 15 residues. CDR3 in amino acids: CASSQVPSAQETQYF. CDR3 bases: TGCGCCAGCAGCCAAGTTCCTAGCGCACAAGAGACCCAGTACTTC.